This paragraph reports one T cell receptor beta chain. Its specificity is not known. Indicated treatment: approximately nine-day PBMC culture with coronavirus spike peptide pools or control peptides (ViraFEST assay). It was before the COVID-19 pandemic (2011-2018) that the unexposed donor's CD4+ T cells were collected. Every well contained over 1.5 million PBMCs, which were grown with approximately 10 IU/ml IL-2 and 10 ug/ml peptide pools. The data are from a study of vaccination and CD4 T cells after COVID-19. Whole-study results and caveats: Among reactive clones from convalescent patients, a median approximately 86% appeared only post-vaccination.

Germline assignment: CDR1 LNHDA and CDR2 SQIVND (reference sequence). Between the trimmed V and J ends, which lost 3 bases and 1 base, there was a span of 12 bases. This CDR3 region has 15 residues. The study sequenced cultured CD4+ T cell DNA using the Oncomine TCR Beta short-read assay. One entry per CDR3 protein results from TCRdb running MiXCR on the PCR reads. The data hold a few thousand distinct CDR3 sequences, with about 30% observed a single time. The source is a human donor in good health. The gene calls are TRBV19 and TRBJ1-1; no clear D. The sequencing input was CD4+ T cells from blood, cultured in vitro. The CDR3 bases are TGTGCCAGTAGTATGCGTCTAGGAGAGAACACTGAAGCTTTCTTT. Its protein is CASSMRLGENTEAFF. Together with reference TRBV19 and TRBJ1-1, the CDR3 gives the full variable domain: DGGITQSPKYLFRKEGQNVTLSCEQNLNHDAMYWYRQDPGQGLRLIYYSQIVNDFQKGDIAEGYSVSREKKESFPLTVTSAQKNPTAFYLCASSMRLGENTEAFFGQGTRLTVV.